The entry below describes one T cell receptor beta chain. Its cognate antigen is unknown. The sample is drawn from a study of cytomegalovirus exposure and HLA in healthy donors. Study findings and constraints: When analyzed later, the rates of TCR association showed variation by HLA locus, with DRB1 the most and HLA-C the fewest.

13 Jbeta primers and 60 Vbeta primers were used for the PCR. Under the authors' procedure: Unique TCR beta chains numbered about 72 million in a later analysis, with around 10 million shared. Using immunoSEQ multiplex PCR, the repertoire was profiled, and TCRdb retains in-frame clones only, with some absent. V, J and clone size are taken as reported in that table, and D and trimming were inferred from the DNA itself. The repertoire has about 150,000 clones, 60% to 85% of them found once; the top ten carry 3% to 4%. Germline loops: CDR1 SGHRS, CDR2 YFSETQ. The V end lost 4 bases, the J end lost 3 bases, and 10 bases lay between the germline ends. This CDR3 spans 13 amino acids.

The clonotype originates from a woman aged 40 to 50 in good health and CMV-seronegative. Source material: PBMCs. This sequence joins TRBV5-1 and TRBJ2-5, with TRBD2 as a possible D gene (6 bases). CDR3 nucleotides: TGCGCCAGCAGCCCGGGGGTCGAAGAGACCCAGTACTTC. Residues: CASSPGVEETQYF.